Below are 30 T cell receptor beta chains sequenced from a single sample in a study of T cells in Graves' hyperthyroidism and ophthalmopathy. Amplification of TCR beta CDR3 regions used RNA as the template. RT-PCR in the first round (using the HTBI primer set) targeted the TCR CDR3. TCRdb fed the multiplex PCR reads into MiXCR, producing one record per CDR3 protein. Among some 620,000 distinct CDR3 sequences listed, roughly 17% were seen once. The sequenced sample consisted of blood. The receptors were sampled from a woman aged 25 to 39 with Graves' hyperthyroidism.

This clonotype was seen repeatedly, ten times or more. The chain couples TRBV12-3 or TRBV12-4 to TRBJ1-4, with D possibly being TRBD1 (6 bases). V was clipped by 5 bases and J by 6 bases, with 13 bases between them. The CDR3 has 14 residues. CDR3 sequence: CASSLTGIYEKLFF. The DNA of the CDR3 is TGTGCCAGCAGTCTCACAGGGATTTATGAAAAACTGTTTTTT.

In its sample, this clonotype was seen a few times. The chain combines TRBV18 with TRBJ2-6; D is unclear. The CDR3 sequence is 15 residues long. Germline V gives CDR1 KGHSH, CDR2 LQKENI. Trimming pared 2 bases from V and 4 bases from J, leaving 9 bases between. CDR3 DNA sequence: TGTGCCAGCTCACCATACGGCCAGGGGGCCAACGTCCTGACTTTC. As protein: CASSPYGQGANVLTF.

This clonotype has at least ten counts. The chain carries TRBV12-5 and TRBJ2-3, with a weak D call TRBD2 (6 bases). V gave up 1 base and J gave up 2 bases, with 7 bases separating them. This CDR3 is 14 amino acids long. Germline lookup yields CDR1 LGHNT and CDR2 FRNRAP. CDR3 coding DNA: TGTGCTAGTGGTTTGGCGGGGGTCACAGATACGCAGTATTTT. It yields the protein CASGLAGVTDTQYF.

This clonotype was found many times. The V gene is TRBV7-2, the J gene TRBJ2-7; D tentatively reads TRBD1 or TRBD2 (5 bases each). The germline gives CDR1 SGHTA, CDR2 FQGNSA. The CDR3 contains 14 residues. Deletions cut 5 bases from V and 0 bases from J, with 11 bases between. The CDR3 loop is CASSRDRFSYEQYF. CDR3 sequence (DNA): TGTGCCAGCAGCCGGGACCGGTTCTCCTACGAGCAGTACTTC.

With regard to this clonotype: A single base separates this from a much larger clone, so it may be a read error. Because the CDR3 is missing its conserved closing phenylalanine or tryptophan, this is likely a read error. The chain has TRBV18 and TRBJ1-5; D unclear. Germline CDR1 reads KGHSH; CDR2 reads LQKENI. The CDR3 is made up of 16 amino acids. The V gene lost 3 bases and the J gene lost 2 bases, with 14 bases spanning the gap. CDR3 loop: CASSPSYPSGNQPQHL. The CDR3 bases are TGTGCCAGCTCACCGTCTTATCCGTCGGGCAATCAGCCCCAGCATCTT.

This clonotype was observed at least ten times. The chain uses TRBV5-8 and TRBJ2-3, with D perhaps TRBD1 (6 bases). Deletions cut 6 bases from V and 7 bases from J, with 12 bases between. There are 12 residues in the CDR3. Germline V gene sequence: CDR1 SGHTS, CDR2 YDEGEE. CDR3: CASTRTAYTQYF. The CDR3 DNA sequence: TGTGCCAGCACACGGACAGCGTATACGCAGTATTTT.

The chain employs TRBV28 and TRBJ1-2; no clear D gene. Trimming left V 2 bases short and J 1 base short, with 8 bases between. The CDR3 sequence is 14 residues long. The V gene's germline CDR1 is MDHEN and CDR2 SYDVKM. CDR3 sequence reads: CASSLDANNYGYTF. CDR3 in DNA: TGTGCCAGCAGTTTAGATGCAAATAACTATGGCTACACCTTC.

This clonotype was seen just once. One end of the junction fails to match germline, which may point to a read error. V is TRBV6-9 and J is TRBJ2-7, with a weak D call TRBD2 (5 bases). CDR3 length: 13 amino acids. Germline V gives CDR1 MNHGY, CDR2 SVAAGI. The CDR3 sequence: CACSYSEAYEQYF. For the CDR3, the DNA is TGTGCCTGCAGTTATAGCGAGGCCTACGAGCAGTACTTC.

This clonotype was counted a few times. The chain has TRBV6-2 or TRBV6-3 and TRBJ2-7; D might be TRBD1 (5 bases). CDR1 is MNHEY and CDR2 is SVGEGT in the germline V gene. The CDR3 runs to 15 residues. The V gene lost 2 bases and the J gene lost 3 bases, with 14 bases spanning the gap. The CDR3 sequence: CASSYPPRDGYEQYF. CDR3 in DNA: TGTGCCAGCAGTTACCCCCCCAGGGATGGCTACGAGCAGTACTTC.

This clonotype was counted many times. V gene TRBV5-1 combines with J gene TRBJ2-7; no definite D call. Trimming pared 2 bases from V and 1 base from J, leaving 10 bases between. CDR1 and CDR2 from the germline V gene are SGHRS and YFSETQ. This CDR3 region has 14 residues. CDR3 nucleotides: TGCGCCAGCAGCTTAATGGATTCATCCTACGAGCAGTACTTC. Its protein is CASSLMDSSYEQYF.

J is TRBJ1-1 and V is TRBV24-1; 7 positions agree with TRBD1. The CDR3 sequence is 12 residues long. Losses at the gene ends were 6 bases for V and 7 bases for J; bases not matched to a gene: 4. Germline-derived CDR1 and CDR2 are KGHDR and SFDVKD. The CDR3 loop is CATSPGGLEAFF. The CDR3 region has the DNA TGTGCCACCAGTCCAGGGGGGCTTGAAGCTTTCTTT.

This clonotype came up many times. V and J are TRBV28 and TRBJ2-7; 7 bases map to TRBD1. The V segment lost 1 base and the J segment 0 bases; nucleotides outside the gene matches: 9. There are 17 residues in the CDR3. The V gene's germline CDR1 is MDHEN and CDR2 SYDVKM. Here the CDR3 reads CASSLFLGGPSSYEQYF. CDR3 sequence (DNA): TGTGCCAGCAGTTTATTCTTAGGGGGCCCAAGCTCCTACGAGCAGTACTTC. The full variable domain, completed using reference TRBV28 and TRBJ2-7, is DVKVTQSSRYLVKRTGEKVFLECVQDMDHENMFWYRQDPGLGLRLIYFSYDVKMKEKGDIPEGYSVSREKKERFSLILESASTNQTSMYLCASSLFLGGPSSYEQYFGPGTRLTVT.

This chain connects TRBV19 to TRBJ2-1, with 12 positions matching TRBD2. Germline-derived CDR1 and CDR2 are LNHDA and SQIVND (reference sequence). The junction had 3 bases not matched to a gene; V was cut back by 5 bases and J by 7 bases. CDR3 size: 14 residues. The chain's CDR3 is CASSWTSGKNEQFF. Written as DNA, the CDR3 is TGTGCCAGTAGTTGGACTAGCGGGAAGAATGAGCAGTTCTTC.

Comments on this clonotype: At one boundary the junction diverges from the germline segment, which might be a read error. This chain uses TRBV3-1 with TRBJ2-5; D is ambiguous. Germline assignment: CDR1 LGHDT and CDR2 YNNKEL (reference sequence). The CDR3 has 12 residues. CDR3 amino acids: CAISQDLGPLYF. The CDR3 bases are TGTGCCATCAGCCAAGATTTAGGGCCCCTGTACTTC.

This clonotype showed up many times. CDR3 protein: CASSQVGLSPGHEQYF. In nucleotides, the CDR3 is TGTGCCAGCAGCCAAGTCGGATTATCCCCAGGGCACGAGCAGTACTTC. The chain combines TRBV3-1 with TRBJ2-7, with D possibly being TRBD1 (5 bases). CDR1 and CDR2 from the germline V gene are LGHDT and YNNKEL (reference sequence). Trimming removed 1 base at V and 5 bases at J, with 18 bases between. The CDR3 runs 16 residues.

In its sample, this clonotype was seen many times. The chain is built from TRBV20-1 and TRBJ2-7, with D unclear. Trimming removed 3 bases at V and 4 bases at J, with 22 bases between. Germline values: CDR1 DFQATT, CDR2 SNEGSKA (reference sequence). The CDR3 covers 16 residues. In DNA form, the CDR3 reads TGCAGTGCTAGGGAGCTCCCAAAGAGTCTCGGGTACGAGCAGTACTTC. Amino acid sequence: CSARELPKSLGYEQYF.

This chain joins TRBV9 and TRBJ2-1; 7 bases agree with TRBD2. Germline V gene lookup returns CDR1 SGDLS and CDR2 YYNGEE. There are 15 residues in the CDR3. Germline trimming cut 0 bases from V and 9 bases from J; bases unmatched to any gene: 9. The DNA for the CDR3 is TGTGCCAGCAGCGTAGTGGTGGGTGGGGGGGGTGAGCAGTTCTTC. Translated, it gives CASSVVVGGGGEQFF.

Only a few counts were recorded for this clonotype. The chain links TRBV2 to TRBJ1-6; D is possibly TRBD1 (5 bases). Germline V gene lookup returns CDR1 SNHLY and CDR2 FYNNEI. Deletions cut 1 base from V and 9 bases from J, with 19 bases between. There are 17 residues in the CDR3. The CDR3 spells CASSEGALRDSGSPLHF. CDR3 in DNA: TGTGCCAGCAGTGAAGGCGCTCTCCGGGACTCTGGTTCACCCCTCCACTTT.

The rearrangement joins TRBV2 to TRBJ2-7; 12 bases match TRBD2. The CDR3 has 16 residues. Germline loops: CDR1 SNHLY, CDR2 FYNNEI. The J segment lost 2 bases and the V segment lost 6 bases, leaving 8 bases of the junction unmatched. In DNA, the CDR3 is TGTGCCAGCAGGGGGCTACTAGCGGGAGGCCCCTACGAGCAGTACTTC. It translates to CASRGLLAGGPYEQYF.

A note on this clonotype: A much more abundant neighbour one base away suggests this may be a read error. The chain joins TRBV27 to TRBJ2-5, with 11 bases matching TRBD2. With 7 bases clipped from V and 3 bases from J, the junction kept 1 base outside the gene matches. The CDR3 contains 13 residues. Germline V gives CDR1 MNHEY, CDR2 SMNVEV (reference sequence). This CDR3 is CASKLAGEETQYF. CDR3 in DNA: TGTGCCAGCAAACTAGCGGGAGAAGAGACCCAGTACTTC.

The table lists this clonotype with many counts. CDR3 in amino acids: CASSHSDDTQYF. The CDR3 DNA sequence: TGTGCCAGCAGTCATTCCGACGATACGCAGTATTTT. V usage is TRBV28 and J usage is TRBJ2-3; D gene uncertain. CDR3 length equals 12 residues. In germline, CDR1 is MDHEN, CDR2 SYDVKM. Trimming pared 5 bases from V and 6 bases from J, leaving 9 bases between. Full variable domain (outside the CDR3, taken from reference TRBV28 and TRBJ2-3): DVKVTQSSRYLVKRTGEKVFLECVQDMDHENMFWYRQDPGLGLRLIYFSYDVKMKEKGDIPEGYSVSREKKERFSLILESASTNQTSMYLCASSHSDDTQYFGPGTRLTVL.

This clonotype occurred many times. V gene TRBV11-3 combines with J gene TRBJ2-3; D unresolved. The CDR3 sequence is 16 residues long. Germline V CDR1 and CDR2: SGHNT, YENEEA. With 1 base removed from V and 3 bases from J, the gap between germline ends came to 14 bases. CDR3 sequence: CASSLAPGVSTDTQYF. CDR3 nucleotides: TGTGCCAGCAGCTTAGCCCCAGGTGTTAGTACAGATACGCAGTATTTT.

CDR3 coding DNA: TGTGCCAGCAGTTTCAGACAGGGGGACATTCAGTACTTC. This sequence encodes CASSFRQGDIQYF. The rearrangement uses TRBV28 and TRBJ2-4; 9 bases map to TRBD1. The CDR3 sequence is 13 residues long. Germline CDR1 MDHEN, CDR2 SYDVKM. Losses at the gene ends were 3 bases for V and 8 bases for J; bases not matched to a gene: 2.

This clonotype came up a few times. The J gene is TRBJ2-7, the V gene TRBV24-1; D ambiguous. CDR1 and CDR2 (germline): KGHDR, SFDVKD. The CDR3 contains 15 residues. V was shortened by 8 bases and J by 0 bases, with 16 bases between the two germline ends. The CDR3 protein is CATKVATRPSYEQYF. DNA for the CDR3: TGTGCCACCAAGGTTGCGACCAGACCCTCCTACGAGCAGTACTTC.

This clonotype has ten or more counts. The rearrangement uses TRBV19 and TRBJ1-5; perhaps TRBD1 as D (5 bases). Per the germline V gene, CDR1 is LNHDA and CDR2 is SQIVND (reference sequence). The V and J ends lost 6 bases and 0 bases respectively, with 12 bases between them. The CDR3 totals 15 residues. The CDR3 region has the DNA TGTGCCAGTAGCGCCGGGACCGATAGCAATCAGCCCCAGCATTTT. Its protein is CASSAGTDSNQPQHF.

This clonotype was observed a handful of times. V gene TRBV5-4 combines with J gene TRBJ2-5, with 10 bases identical to TRBD2. After removal of 0 bases from V and 4 bases from J, the junction contained 3 bases not matched to a gene. The CDR3 extends over 15 amino acids. The V gene's germline CDR1 is SGHNT and CDR2 YYREEE (reference sequence). Written as DNA, the CDR3 is TGTGCCAGCAGCTTGGTTTTAGCGGGAGGAGAGACCCAGTACTTC. It specifies CASSLVLAGGETQYF.

Of note for this clonotype: The conserved final phenylalanine or tryptophan is absent from the CDR3, which likely points to a read error. The chain has TRBV28 and TRBJ2-7; no clear D. In germline, CDR1 is MDHEN, CDR2 SYDVKM. The CDR3 loop spans 12 amino acids. Trimming shortened V by 8 bases and J by 2 bases, and 10 bases separated the two germline ends. This CDR3 reads CASGDSPYEQYS. CDR3 DNA sequence: TGTGCCAGCGGGGATTCCCCCTACGAGCAGTACTCC.

At least ten counts were recorded for this clonotype. This chain links TRBV11-1 with TRBJ2-3, with a possible D match to TRBD1 (5 bases). Trimming stripped 3 bases from V and 1 base from J, with 8 bases between. This CDR3 spans 14 amino acids. Germline V gene lookup returns CDR1 SGHAT and CDR2 FQDESV (reference sequence). The CDR3 nucleotides are TGTGCCAGCAGCTTTACCAGGGGCACAGATACGCAGTATTTT. It yields the protein CASSFTRGTDTQYF.

This clonotype was seen a handful of times. The rearrangement links TRBV29-1 to TRBJ1-1; the match to TRBD1 covers 7 bases. Germline V gene lookup returns CDR1 SQVTM and CDR2 ANQGSEA. The CDR3 sequence is 15 residues long. Trimming removed 4 bases from V and 5 bases from J; junction bases left unmatched: 13. The CDR3 sequence is CSVVNPTGLGTEAFF. Here the CDR3 DNA reads TGCAGCGTTGTGAACCCGACAGGGTTGGGAACTGAAGCTTTCTTT.

This chain links TRBV7-2 with TRBJ2-3; 9 nucleotides match TRBD1. V was clipped by 4 bases and J by 3 bases; unmatched bases: 11. Looked up from germline, CDR1 is SGHTA and CDR2 is FQGNSA. The CDR3 has 17 residues. CDR3 coding DNA: TGTGCCAGCAGCTCCCTCGACCCGGGACAGGGAACAGATACGCAGTATTTT. Its translation: CASSSLDPGQGTDTQYF. Looking up the rest from reference TRBV7-2 and TRBJ2-3 gives the full variable domain: GAGVSQSPSNKVTEKGKDVELRCDPISGHTALYWYRQSLGQGLEFLIYFQGNSAPDKSGLPSDRFSAERTGGSVSTLTIQRTQQEDSAVYLCASSSLDPGQGTDTQYFGPGTRLTVL.